This T cell receptor (beta chain) comes out of a study of PD-1 blockade in classical Hodgkin lymphoma. The study's findings and limits: Newly diagnosed patients reportedly trailed healthy donors in baseline TCR diversity.

Each patient's relapse followed autologous stem cell transplantation, and brentuximab vedotin exposure varied. Thawed PBMCs were the source of CD4+ T cells, purified by magnetic negative selection. Germline CDR1 reads SQVTM; CDR2 reads ANQGSEA. This CDR3 spans 13 amino acids. V dropped 6 bases and J dropped 4 bases, with 14 bases sitting between them. The assay was immunoSEQ multiplex PCR, and TCRdb's table has in-frame clones only and misses some. The data contain about 8,500 clones, about 80% of them singletons. Remarks on this clone: Its antigen is unidentified.

V gene TRBV29-1 combines with J gene TRBJ2-3; either TRBD1 or TRBD2 may fit D (7 bases each). The clonotype was recovered from a human donor with classical Hodgkin lymphoma. The input for sequencing was CD4+ T cells from blood, taken at baseline. Written as DNA, the CDR3 is TGCAGCGTAAGACAGGGAGGGGCAGATACGCAGTATTTT. It codes for CSVRQGGADTQYF.